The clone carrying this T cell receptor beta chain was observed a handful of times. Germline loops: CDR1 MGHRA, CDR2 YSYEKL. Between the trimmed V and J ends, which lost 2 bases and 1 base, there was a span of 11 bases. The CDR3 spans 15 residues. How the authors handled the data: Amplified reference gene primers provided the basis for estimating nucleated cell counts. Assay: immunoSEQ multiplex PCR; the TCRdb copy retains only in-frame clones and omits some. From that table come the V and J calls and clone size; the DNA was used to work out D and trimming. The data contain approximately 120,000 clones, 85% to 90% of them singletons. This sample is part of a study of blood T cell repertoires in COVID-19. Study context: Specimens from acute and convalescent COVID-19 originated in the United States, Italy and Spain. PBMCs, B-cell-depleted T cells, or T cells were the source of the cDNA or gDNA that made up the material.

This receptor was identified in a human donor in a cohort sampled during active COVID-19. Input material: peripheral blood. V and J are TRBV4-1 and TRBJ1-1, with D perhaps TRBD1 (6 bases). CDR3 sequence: CASSQTGLWNTEAFF. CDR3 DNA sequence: TGCGCCAGCAGCCAAACAGGGCTTTGGAACACTGAAGCTTTCTTT.